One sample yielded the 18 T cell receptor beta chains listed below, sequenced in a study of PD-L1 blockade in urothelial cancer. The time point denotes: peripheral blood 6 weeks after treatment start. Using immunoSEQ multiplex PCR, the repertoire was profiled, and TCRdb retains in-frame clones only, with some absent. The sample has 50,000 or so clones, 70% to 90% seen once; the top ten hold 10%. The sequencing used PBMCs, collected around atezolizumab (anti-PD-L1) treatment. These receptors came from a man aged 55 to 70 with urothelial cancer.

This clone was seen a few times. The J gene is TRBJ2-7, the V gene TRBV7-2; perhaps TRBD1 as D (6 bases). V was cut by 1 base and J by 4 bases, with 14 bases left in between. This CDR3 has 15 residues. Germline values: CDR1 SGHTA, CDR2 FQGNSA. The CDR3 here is CASSLDGGQSYEQYF. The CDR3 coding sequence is TGTGCCAGCAGCTTAGACGGCGGACAGTCATACGAGCAGTACTTC.

CDR3 sequence: CASKTGGIGDYGYTF. DNA of the CDR3: TGTGCCAGCAAGACAGGGGGTATCGGGGACTATGGCTACACCTTC. This chain uses TRBV6-4 with TRBJ1-2, with 9 bases matching TRBD1. Germline V CDR1 and CDR2: MRHNA, SNTAGT. There are 15 residues in the CDR3. J gave up 3 bases and V 7 bases, and 9 bases lay outside the gene matches.

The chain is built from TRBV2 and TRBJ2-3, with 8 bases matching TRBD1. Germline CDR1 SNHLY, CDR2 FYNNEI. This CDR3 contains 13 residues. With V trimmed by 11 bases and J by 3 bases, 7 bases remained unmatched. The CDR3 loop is CARENRGTDTQYF. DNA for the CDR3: TGTGCCCGCGAGAACAGGGGGACAGATACGCAGTATTTT.

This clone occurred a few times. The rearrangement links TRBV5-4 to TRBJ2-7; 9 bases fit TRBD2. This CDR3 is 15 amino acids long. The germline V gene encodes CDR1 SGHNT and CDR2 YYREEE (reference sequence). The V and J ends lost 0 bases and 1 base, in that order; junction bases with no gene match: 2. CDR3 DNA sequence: TGTGCCAGCAGCTTGGGCGGGGGGGCTTCCTACGAGCAGTACTTC. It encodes CASSLGGGASYEQYF.

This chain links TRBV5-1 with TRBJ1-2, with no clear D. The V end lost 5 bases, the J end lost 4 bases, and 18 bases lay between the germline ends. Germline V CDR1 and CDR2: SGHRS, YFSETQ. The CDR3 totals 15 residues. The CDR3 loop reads CASRPSTGGFYGYTF. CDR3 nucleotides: TGCGCCAGCAGACCCTCTACTGGAGGGTTCTATGGCTACACCTTC.

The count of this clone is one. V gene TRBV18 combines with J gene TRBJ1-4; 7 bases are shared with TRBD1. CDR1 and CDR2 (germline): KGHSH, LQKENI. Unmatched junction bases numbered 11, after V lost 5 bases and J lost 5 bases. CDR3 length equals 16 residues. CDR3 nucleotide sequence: TGTGCCAGCTCATCCACTCAAGGGACAGCAAATGAAAAACTGTTTTTT. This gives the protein CASSSTQGTANEKLFF.

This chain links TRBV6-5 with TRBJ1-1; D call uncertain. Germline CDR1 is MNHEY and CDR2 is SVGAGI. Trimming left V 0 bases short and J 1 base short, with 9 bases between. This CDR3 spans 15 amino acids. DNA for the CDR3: TGTGCCAGCAGTTACTCAAAGCGCTCGAACACTGAAGCTTTCTTT. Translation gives CASSYSKRSNTEAFF.

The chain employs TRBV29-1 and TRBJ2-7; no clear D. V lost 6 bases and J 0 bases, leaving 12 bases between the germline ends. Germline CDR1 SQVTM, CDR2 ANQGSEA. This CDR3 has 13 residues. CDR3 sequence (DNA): TGCAGCGTCCCCGGGTCCTTCTCCTACGAGCAGTACTTC. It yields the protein CSVPGSFSYEQYF.

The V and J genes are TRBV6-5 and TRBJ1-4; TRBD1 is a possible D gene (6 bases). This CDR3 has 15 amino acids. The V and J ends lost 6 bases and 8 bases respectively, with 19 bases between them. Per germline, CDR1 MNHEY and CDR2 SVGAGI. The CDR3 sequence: CASRLQTGSYEKLFF. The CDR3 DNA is TGTGCCAGCAGATTACAAACAGGGTCTTACGAAAAACTGTTTTTT.

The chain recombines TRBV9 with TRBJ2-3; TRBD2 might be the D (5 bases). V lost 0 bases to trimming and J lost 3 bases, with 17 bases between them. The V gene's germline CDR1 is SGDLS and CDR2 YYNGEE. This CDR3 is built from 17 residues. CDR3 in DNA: TGTGCCAGCAGCGTAGGCCCCCGTCCCCGGGAAACAGATACGCAGTATTTT. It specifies CASSVGPRPRETDTQYF.

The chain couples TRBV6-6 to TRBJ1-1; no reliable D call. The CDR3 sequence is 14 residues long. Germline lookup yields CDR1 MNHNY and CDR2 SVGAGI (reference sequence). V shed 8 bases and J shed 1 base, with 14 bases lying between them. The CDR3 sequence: CASVRGLANTEAFF. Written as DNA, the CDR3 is TGTGCCAGCGTGCGAGGCCTCGCGAACACTGAAGCTTTCTTT.

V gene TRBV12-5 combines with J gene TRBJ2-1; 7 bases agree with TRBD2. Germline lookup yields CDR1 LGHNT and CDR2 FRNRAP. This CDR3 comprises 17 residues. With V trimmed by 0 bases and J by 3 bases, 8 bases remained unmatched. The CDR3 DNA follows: TGTGCTAGTGGTTTGGTAGGGCAGCGGGGTTACTACAATGAGCAGTTCTTC. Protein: CASGLVGQRGYYNEQFF. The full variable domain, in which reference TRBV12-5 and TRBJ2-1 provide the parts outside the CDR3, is DARVTQTPRHKVTEMGQEVTMRCQPILGHNTVFWYRQTMMQGLELLAYFRNRAPLDDSGMPKDRFSAEMPDATLATLKIQPSEPRDSAVYFCASGLVGQRGYYNEQFFGPGTRLTVL.

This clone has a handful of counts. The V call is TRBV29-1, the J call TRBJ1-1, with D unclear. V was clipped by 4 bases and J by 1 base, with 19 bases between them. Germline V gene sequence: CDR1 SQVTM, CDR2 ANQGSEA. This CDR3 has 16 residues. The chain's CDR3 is CSVGDLKTSRNTEAFF. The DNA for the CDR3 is TGCAGCGTTGGTGACTTGAAAACCTCGCGGAACACTGAAGCTTTCTTT.

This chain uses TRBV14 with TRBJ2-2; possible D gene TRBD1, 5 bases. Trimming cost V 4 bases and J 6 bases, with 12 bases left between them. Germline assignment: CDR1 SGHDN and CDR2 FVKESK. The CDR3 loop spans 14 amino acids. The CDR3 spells CASSLLDTPGELFF. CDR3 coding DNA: TGTGCCAGCAGCCTATTGGACACCCCCGGGGAGCTGTTTTTT.

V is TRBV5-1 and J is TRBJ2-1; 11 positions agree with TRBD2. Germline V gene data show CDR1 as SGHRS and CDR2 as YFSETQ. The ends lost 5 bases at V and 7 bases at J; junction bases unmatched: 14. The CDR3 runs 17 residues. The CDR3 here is CASRTSPTSGGSNEQFF. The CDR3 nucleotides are TGCGCCAGCAGGACTTCCCCTACTAGCGGGGGTTCTAATGAGCAGTTCTTC.

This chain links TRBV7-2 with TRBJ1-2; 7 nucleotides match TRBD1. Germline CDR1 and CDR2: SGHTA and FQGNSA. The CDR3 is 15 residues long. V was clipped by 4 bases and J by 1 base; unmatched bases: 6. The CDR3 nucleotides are TGTGCCAGCAGCTCCATGACAGGGCTTAACTATGGCTACACCTTC. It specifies CASSSMTGLNYGYTF.

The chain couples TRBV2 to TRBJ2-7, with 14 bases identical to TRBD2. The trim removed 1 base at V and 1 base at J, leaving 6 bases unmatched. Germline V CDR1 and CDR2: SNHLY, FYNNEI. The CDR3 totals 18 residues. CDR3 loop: CASSEGTSGGLRSYEQYF. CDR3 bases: TGTGCCAGCAGTGAAGGGACTAGCGGGGGGCTGAGGTCCTACGAGCAGTACTTC.

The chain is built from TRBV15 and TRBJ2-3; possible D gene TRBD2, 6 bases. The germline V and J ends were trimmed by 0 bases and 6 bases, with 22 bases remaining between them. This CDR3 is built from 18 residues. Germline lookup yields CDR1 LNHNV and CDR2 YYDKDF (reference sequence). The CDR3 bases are TGTGCCACCAGCAGAGACCGAAGACTAGAAGGACATTCGGATACGCAGTATTTT. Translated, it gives CATSRDRRLEGHSDTQYF.